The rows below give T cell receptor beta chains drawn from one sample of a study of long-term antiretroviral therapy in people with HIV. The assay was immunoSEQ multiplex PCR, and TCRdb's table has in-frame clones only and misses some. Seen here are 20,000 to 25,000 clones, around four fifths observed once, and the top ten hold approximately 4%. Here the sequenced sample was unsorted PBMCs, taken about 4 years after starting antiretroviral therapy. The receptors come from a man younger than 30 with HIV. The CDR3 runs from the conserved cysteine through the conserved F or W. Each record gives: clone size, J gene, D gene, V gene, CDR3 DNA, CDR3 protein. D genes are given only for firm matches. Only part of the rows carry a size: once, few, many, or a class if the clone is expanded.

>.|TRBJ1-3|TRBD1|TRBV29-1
TGCAGCGTTCGGACAGGTGGAAACACCATATATTTT
CSVRTGGNTIYF
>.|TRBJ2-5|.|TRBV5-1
TGCGCCAGCAGCTTGGGAGAGTCGCGGGAGACCCAGTACTTC
CASSLGESRETQYF
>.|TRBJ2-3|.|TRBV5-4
TGTGCCCTCCACCCTGCGGGGCGGGGAAGCACAGATACGCAGTATTTT
CALHPAGRGSTDTQYF
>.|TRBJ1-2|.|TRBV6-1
TGTGCCAGCAGTGAAGCGGACGGAGGGAGCTATGGCTACACCTTC
CASSEADGGSYGYTF
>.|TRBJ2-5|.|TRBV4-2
TGTGCCAGCAGCCAAGATAAGAGACGGGGCCAGTACTTC
CASSQDKRRGQYF
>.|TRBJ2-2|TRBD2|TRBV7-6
TGTGCCAGCAGCTTAGGACTAGCGGGGGGGCTTACCGGGGAGCTGTTTTTT
CASSLGLAGGLTGELFF
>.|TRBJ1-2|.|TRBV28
TGTGCCAGCAACGTAGGTTATGGCTACACCTTC
CASNVGYGYTF
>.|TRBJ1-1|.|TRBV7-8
TGTGCCAGCAGCTTAACTGACACTGAAGCTTTCTTT
CASSLTDTEAFF
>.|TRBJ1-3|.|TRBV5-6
TGTGCCAGCAGCCCTACCCTCGGAGGAGGAAACACCATATATTTT
CASSPTLGGGNTIYF
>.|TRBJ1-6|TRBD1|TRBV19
TGTGCCAGTAGTACCGGGACAGCTAATTCACCCCTCCACTTT
CASSTGTANSPLHF
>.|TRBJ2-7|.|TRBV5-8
TGTGCCAGCAGCTTGAATCGGGCAGGGGCCTACGAGCAGTACTTC
CASSLNRAGAYEQYF
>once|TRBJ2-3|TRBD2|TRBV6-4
TGTGCCAGCAGTGGGCTAGCGGGGCTCACAGATACGCAGTATTTT
CASSGLAGLTDTQYF
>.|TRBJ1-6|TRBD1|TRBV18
TGTGCCAGCTCTACGACAGGGGTTAATTCACCCCTCCACTTT
CASSTTGVNSPLHF
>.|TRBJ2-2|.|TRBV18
TGTGCCAGCTCACCGCGGCGAGGTGGGTTGGGGCGCCTTAACACCGGGGAGCTGTTTTTT
CASSPRRGGLGRLNTGELFF
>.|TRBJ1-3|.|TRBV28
TGTGCCAGCAGTTTATCTATCGATTACACCATATATTTT
CASSLSIDYTIYF
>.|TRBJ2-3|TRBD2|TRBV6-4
TGTGCCAGCAGTGCGAGCGGGGGCAGCACAGATACGCAGTATTTT
CASSASGGSTDTQYF
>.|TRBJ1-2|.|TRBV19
TGTGCCAGTAGTCCGCCGGCAGGGGCCGGGTATGGCTACACCTTC
CASSPPAGAGYGYTF
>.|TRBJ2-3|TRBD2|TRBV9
TGTGCCAGCAGCGTTAACCAGCGGGGGTGGGATACGCAGTATTTT
CASSVNQRGWDTQYF
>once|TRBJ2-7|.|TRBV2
TGTGCCAGCGGATGGCCCCCCGGGAGTGTCGAGCAGTACTTC
CASGWPPGSVEQYF
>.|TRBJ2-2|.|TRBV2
TGTGCCAGCAGTGTGCAGGGGAGGAACACCGGGGAGCTGTTTTTT
CASSVQGRNTGELFF
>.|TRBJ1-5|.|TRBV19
TGTGCCAGTAGCAAATTCCGGGACGGCAATCAGCCCCAGCATTTT
CASSKFRDGNQPQHF
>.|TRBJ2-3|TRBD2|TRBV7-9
TGTGCCAGCAGCTTAGCCGGACTAGCGGGGCAGTATTTT
CASSLAGLAGQYF
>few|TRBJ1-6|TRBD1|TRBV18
TGTGCCAGCTCACCACCGGAGACAGGGTCTCGTTCACCCCTCCACTTT
CASSPPETGSRSPLHF
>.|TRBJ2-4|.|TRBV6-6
TGTGCCAGCAGTTACGGTGTAAGGGAGGTCAAAAACATTCAGTACTTC
CASSYGVREVKNIQYF
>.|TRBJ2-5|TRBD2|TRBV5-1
TGCGCCAGCAGCCTGACAGCGGGGGTGAGGGAGACCCAGTACTTC
CASSLTAGVRETQYF
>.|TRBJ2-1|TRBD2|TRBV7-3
TGTGCCAGCAGCTTAATCAGCGGGGGGGAGGACAATGAGCAGTTCTTC
CASSLISGGEDNEQFF
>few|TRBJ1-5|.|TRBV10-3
TGTGCCATCAGTGGGACAGAATATAGCAATCAGCCCCAGCATTTT
CAISGTEYSNQPQHF
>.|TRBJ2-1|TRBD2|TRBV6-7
TGTGCCAGCAGGGAAATAGCGGGGGCCTACAATGAGCAGTTCTTC
CASREIAGAYNEQFF
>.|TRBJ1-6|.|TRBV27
TGTGCCAGCAGTTCGGGGCAGGGGAGCTCACCCCTCCACTTT
CASSSGQGSSPLHF
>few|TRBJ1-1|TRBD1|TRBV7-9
TGTGCCAGCAGGGGGACAGGGCCTGAAGCTTTCTTT
CASRGTGPEAFF
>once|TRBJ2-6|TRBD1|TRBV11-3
TGTGCCAGCAGCCAGGACAGGGGTTCCTCTGGGGCCAACGTCCTGACTTTC
CASSQDRGSSGANVLTF
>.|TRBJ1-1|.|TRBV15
TGTGCCACCAGCAGAGGAAGGACTGAAGCTTTCTTT
CATSRGRTEAFF
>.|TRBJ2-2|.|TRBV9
TGTGCCAGCAGCGTAGTGGGGGAGGATGGGGAGCTGTTTTTT
CASSVVGEDGELFF
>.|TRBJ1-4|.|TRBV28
TGTGCCTGCCGCGGCACAACTAATGAAAAACTGTTTTTT
CACRGTTNEKLFF
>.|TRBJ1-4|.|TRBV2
TGTGCCAGCAAAGGGGGAAGTGAAAAACTGTTTTTT
CASKGGSEKLFF
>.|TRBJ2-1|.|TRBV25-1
TGTGCCAGCAGTGACTACAGGGAGGGCAATGAGCAGTTCTTC
CASSDYREGNEQFF
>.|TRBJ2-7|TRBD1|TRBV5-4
TGTGCCAGCAGCGGGGGGGGACAGGGGGCTTACGAGCAGTACTTC
CASSGGGQGAYEQYF
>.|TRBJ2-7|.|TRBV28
TGTGCCAGCAGTTCTCTGGACACCAGATCCTACGAGCAGTACTTC
CASSSLDTRSYEQYF
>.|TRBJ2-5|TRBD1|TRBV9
TGTGCCAGCAGCGAGGGGACAGGGGAGACCGAGACCCAGTACTTC
CASSEGTGETETQYF
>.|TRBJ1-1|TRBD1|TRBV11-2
TGTGCCAGCAGCCTGGGGACAGACACTGAAGCTTTCTTT
CASSLGTDTEAFF
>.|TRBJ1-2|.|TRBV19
TGTGCCAGTAGTATAGCAGGGATTGATGGACAGAGCTATGGCTACACCTTC
CASSIAGIDGQSYGYTF
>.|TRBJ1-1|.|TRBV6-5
TGTGCCAGCAGTGCTATTTCGAACACTGAAGCTTTCTTT
CASSAISNTEAFF
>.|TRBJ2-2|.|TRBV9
TGTGCCAGCAGCGTATACACAGGTGCAAATACCGGGGAGCTGTTTTTT
CASSVYTGANTGELFF
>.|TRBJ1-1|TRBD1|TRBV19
TGTGCCAGTAGACACGGACAGGAGAATAGTTATAGGGGTGACACTGAAGCTTTCTTT
CASRHGQENSYRGDTEAFF
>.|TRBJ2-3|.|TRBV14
TGTGCCAGCAGCCAAAAGTACCCCCGCTCAGATACGCAGTATTTT
CASSQKYPRSDTQYF
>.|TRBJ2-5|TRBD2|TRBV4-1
TGCGCCAGCAGCCTACTAAAGACTAGCGGTGAGACCCAGTACTTC
CASSLLKTSGETQYF
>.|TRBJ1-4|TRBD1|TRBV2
TGTGCCAGTCGACCGGGACAGGGAGAAGAAAAACTGTTTTTT
CASRPGQGEEKLFF
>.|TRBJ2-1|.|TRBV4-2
TGTGCCAGCAGCCAAGAACAGGGTACCTACAATGAGCAGTTCTTC
CASSQEQGTYNEQFF
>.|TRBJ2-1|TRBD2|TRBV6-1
TGTGCCAGCAGTGAGCCGGGACTAGCGGTTGAGCAGTTCTTC
CASSEPGLAVEQFF
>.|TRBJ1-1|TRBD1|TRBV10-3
TGTGCCATCAGTGTGGGGACAGAGAGGAGTGAAGCTTTCTTT
CAISVGTERSEAFF
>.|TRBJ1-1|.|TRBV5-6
TGTGCCAGCACTTCGAATCTGCGAACTGAAGCTTTCTTT
CASTSNLRTEAFF
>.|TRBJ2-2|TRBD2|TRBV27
TGTGCCAGCCGACTAGCGGGGGCCGGGGAGCTGTTTTTT
CASRLAGAGELFF
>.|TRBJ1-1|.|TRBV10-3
TGTGCCATCAGTGAGGGCTCTATCCTAACTGAAGCTTTCTTT
CAISEGSILTEAFF
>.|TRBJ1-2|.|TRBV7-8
TGTGCCAGCAGCTTTGGATGGGGGGCTAACTATGGCTACACCTTC
CASSFGWGANYGYTF
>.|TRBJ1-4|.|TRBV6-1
TGTGCCAGCAGTGAGATGAGGGGTGGTCGAGAAAAACTGTTTTTT
CASSEMRGGREKLFF
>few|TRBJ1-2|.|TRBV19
TGTGCCAGTAGCAGAGCGGGGTCCGACAGCCATTATGGCTACACCTTC
CASSRAGSDSHYGYTF
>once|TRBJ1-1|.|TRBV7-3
TGTGCCAGCAGCTTAACCCCAGGAATGAACACTGAAGCTTTCTTT
CASSLTPGMNTEAFF
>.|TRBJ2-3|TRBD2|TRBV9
TGTGCCAGCAGCGTAGCTCCCCACCCGGGGGGAACTTCGGGTCCAGATACGCAGTATTTT
CASSVAPHPGGTSGPDTQYF
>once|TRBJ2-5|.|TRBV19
TGTGCCAGTAGTATAGGTCCAAGGGGGAGCGGACCACAAGAGACCCAGTACTTC
CASSIGPRGSGPQETQYF